The 10 T cell receptor beta chains given below trace back to one sample, sequenced in a study of OX40 agonist ivuxolimab in advanced cancers. This table comes from immunoSEQ multiplex PCR, and its TCRdb copy is limited to in-frame clones, with some not included. This table holds about 91,000 clones, 70% to 90% found once. The sample in question was CD4+ or CD8+ T cells sorted from blood, obtained in a trial of the OX40 agonist ivuxolimab. Receptors originate from an adult with an advanced solid tumor such as melanoma, head and neck, liver or kidney cancer.

The CDR3 here is CASSTMASEAFF. CDR3 sequence (DNA): TGTGCCAGTAGTACTATGGCCTCTGAAGCTTTCTTT. The gene calls are TRBV19 and TRBJ1-1; D not resolved. The CDR3 is made up of 12 amino acids. Trimming stripped 4 bases from V and 6 bases from J, with 9 bases between. Germline lookup yields CDR1 LNHDA and CDR2 SQIVND (reference sequence). The full variable domain, with the rest looked up from reference TRBV19 and TRBJ1-1, is DGGITQSPKYLFRKEGQNVTLSCEQNLNHDAMYWYRQDPGQGLRLIYYSQIVNDFQKGDIAEGYSVSREKKESFPLTVTSAQKNPTAFYLCASSTMASEAFFGQGTRLTVV.

V gene TRBV5-1 combines with J gene TRBJ1-2; 8 bases are shared with TRBD1. Trimming at V came to 5 bases and at J to 8 bases, leaving 14 bases not matched to a gene. The germline V gene has CDR1 SGHRS and CDR2 YFSETQ. CDR3 size: 15 residues. The CDR3 nucleotides read TGCGCCAGCAGTCGCCGGACAGGGAAATTGGTCGGCTACACCTTC. It specifies CASSRRTGKLVGYTF. The whole variable domain, filled in from reference TRBV5-1 and TRBJ1-2, reads KAGVTQTPRYLIKTRGQQVTLSCSPISGHRSVSWYQQTPGQGLQFLFEYFSETQRNKGNFPGRFSGRQFSNSRSEMNVSTLELGDSALYLCASSRRTGKLVGYTFGSGTRLTVV.

The J gene is TRBJ2-7, the V gene TRBV19, with 11 positions matching TRBD1. CDR3 length: 16 residues. The germline CDR1 and CDR2 sequences are LNHDA and SQIVND (reference sequence). The ends lost 5 bases at V and 1 base at J; junction bases unmatched: 7. CDR3 sequence reads: CASSAVRDRGSYEQYF. In DNA form, the CDR3 reads TGTGCCAGTAGTGCGGTAAGGGACAGGGGGTCCTACGAGCAGTACTTC.

V usage is TRBV6-1 and J usage is TRBJ1-2; D unresolved. Trimming removed 5 bases at V and 7 bases at J, with 11 bases between. In germline, CDR1 is MNHNS, CDR2 SASEGT. The CDR3 contains 12 residues. This CDR3 is CASSPGRFGYTF. CDR3 sequence (DNA): TGTGCCAGCAGTCCCGGCCGCTTTGGCTACACCTTC.

This clone was counted a few times. As the CDR3 is not closed by the conserved phenylalanine or tryptophan, this likely results from a read error. The CDR3 loop is CASSFSGTVMPLHL. CDR3 nucleotides: TGTGCCAGCAGCTTCTCCGGGACAGTCATGCCCCTCCACCTT. The rearrangement links TRBV5-6 to TRBJ1-6, with 7 bases identical to TRBD1. The CDR3 covers 14 residues. Germline CDR1 reads SGHDT; CDR2 reads YYEEEE. The J segment lost 13 bases and the V segment lost 2 bases, leaving 9 bases of the junction unmatched.

This clone was counted once. The V gene is TRBV29-1, the J gene TRBJ1-2, with D perhaps TRBD1 (5 bases). V was shortened by 2 bases and J by 2 bases, with 12 bases between the two germline ends. The germline V gene has CDR1 SQVTM and CDR2 ANQGSEA. CDR3 length: 14 amino acids. The CDR3 DNA sequence: TGCAGCGTTGAATCCCCAGGGCGCAACTATGGCTACACCTTC. Translated, it gives CSVESPGRNYGYTF.

The chain uses TRBV7-2 and TRBJ1-1; D is unclear. Trimming took off 1 base at V and 2 bases at J, with 5 bases between the two ends. Germline V gene sequence: CDR1 SGHTA, CDR2 FQGNSA. The CDR3 contains 13 residues. CDR3 nucleotide sequence: TGTGCCAGCAGCTTAGGGATTAACACTGAAGCTTTCTTT. This encodes CASSLGINTEAFF.

The sample holds one count of this clone. V is TRBV2 and J is TRBJ2-7, with 8 bases identical to TRBD2. The CDR3 totals 14 residues. Per germline, CDR1 SNHLY and CDR2 FYNNEI. V was clipped by 1 base and J by 2 bases; unmatched bases: 1. The DNA of the CDR3 is TGTGCCAGCAGTGAAGGGCGGGGGGCCTACGAGCAGTACTTC. Its translation: CASSEGRGAYEQYF.

The CDR3, as DNA: TGTGCCAGTAGTATCCGGGGGGAGCTGTTTTTT. Amino acid sequence: CASSIRGELFF. This chain uses TRBV19 with TRBJ2-2, with D hard to call. V lost 3 bases, J lost 8 bases, and 4 bases lay in between. CDR1 and CDR2 (germline): LNHDA, SQIVND (reference sequence). This CDR3 has 11 residues.

The genes are TRBV9 and TRBJ2-2, with D tentatively TRBD2 (6 bases). There are 13 residues in the CDR3. CDR1 and CDR2 from the germline V gene are SGDLS and YYNGEE. V was cut by 0 bases and J by 9 bases, with 9 bases left in between. This chain's CDR3 is CASSVARGRELFF. As DNA, the CDR3 is TGTGCCAGCAGCGTAGCTCGGGGGAGGGAGCTGTTTTTT.